This TCR beta chain was obtained from a study of blood T cells in healthy people across ages. Findings and limits, study-wide: The authors considered diversity estimates from one million T cells to be underestimates.

Trimming shortened V by 3 bases and J by 2 bases, and 14 bases separated the two germline ends. The CDR3 loop spans 15 amino acids. Germline V lookup: CDR1 DFQATT, CDR2 SNEGSKA (reference sequence). Then a second PCR, running about 6 to 12 cycles, was carried out with a sample-barcoded 5' primer and a J-beta primer mix. In TCRdb, the 5' RACE reads were re-called with MiXCR into one record per CDR3 protein. The sample has around 800,000 distinct CDR3 sequences, roughly 26% seen once. Remarks on this clonotype: What it binds is not known.

These records were also assigned to another study, of T cells of mothers and their children. From that paper: Each mother yielded more than 9 million TCR beta CDR3 reads. Each child yielded roughly 2.9 million reads. Thymic selection shapes TCR recombination output similarly in related and unrelated pairs. Overlap in related mother-child pairs always slightly exceeded unrelated pairs, never significantly.

This clonotype was sampled from a boy aged 5 to 17 in good health. The specimen sequenced was blood. The chain has TRBV20-1 and TRBJ1-5, with no clear D. CDR3 sequence (DNA): TGCAGTGCTAGGATCAATTCGGGAGGCAATCAGCCCCAGCATTTT. Encoded protein: CSARINSGGNQPQHF.